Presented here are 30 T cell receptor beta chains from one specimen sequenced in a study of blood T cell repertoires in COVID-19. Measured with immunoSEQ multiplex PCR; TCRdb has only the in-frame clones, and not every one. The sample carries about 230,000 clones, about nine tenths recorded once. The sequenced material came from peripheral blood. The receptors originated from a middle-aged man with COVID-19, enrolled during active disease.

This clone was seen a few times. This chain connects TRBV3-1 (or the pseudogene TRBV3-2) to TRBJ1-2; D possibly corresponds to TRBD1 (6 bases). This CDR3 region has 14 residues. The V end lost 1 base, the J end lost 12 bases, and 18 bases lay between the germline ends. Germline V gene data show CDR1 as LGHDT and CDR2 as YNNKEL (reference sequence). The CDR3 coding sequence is TGTGCCAGCAGCCAAGGCCCCCTACAGGGTGTTGACACCTTC. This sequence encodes CASSQGPLQGVDTF.

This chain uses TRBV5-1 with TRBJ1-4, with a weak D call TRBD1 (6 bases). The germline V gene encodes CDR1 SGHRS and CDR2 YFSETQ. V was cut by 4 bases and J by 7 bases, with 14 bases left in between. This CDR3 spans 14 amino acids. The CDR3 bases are TGCGCCAGCAGCCAACAGGGATCCGGTGAAAAACTGTTTTTT. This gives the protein CASSQQGSGEKLFF.

CDR3 coding DNA: TGTGCCAGCAGTTTATCGTCACAAACCCCGAACACTGAAGCTTTCTTT. Encoded protein: CASSLSSQTPNTEAFF. The V gene is TRBV27, the J gene TRBJ1-1; D remains ambiguous. This CDR3 region has 16 residues. The germline CDR1 and CDR2 sequences are MNHEY and SMNVEV (reference sequence). Trimming left V 0 bases short and J 1 base short, with 12 bases between.

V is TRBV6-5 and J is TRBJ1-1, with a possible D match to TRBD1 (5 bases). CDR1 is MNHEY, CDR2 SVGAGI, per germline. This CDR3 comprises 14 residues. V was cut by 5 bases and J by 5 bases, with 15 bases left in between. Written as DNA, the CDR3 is TGTGCCAGCAGTCCGGGGGGTGGGAGGACTGAAGCTTTCTTT. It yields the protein CASSPGGGRTEAFF.

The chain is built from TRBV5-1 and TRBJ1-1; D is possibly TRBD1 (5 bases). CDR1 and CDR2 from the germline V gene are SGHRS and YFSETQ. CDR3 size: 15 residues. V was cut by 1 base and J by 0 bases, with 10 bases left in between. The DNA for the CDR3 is TGCGCCAGCAGCTTGTTGGGGACTTTGAACACTGAAGCTTTCTTT. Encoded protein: CASSLLGTLNTEAFF.

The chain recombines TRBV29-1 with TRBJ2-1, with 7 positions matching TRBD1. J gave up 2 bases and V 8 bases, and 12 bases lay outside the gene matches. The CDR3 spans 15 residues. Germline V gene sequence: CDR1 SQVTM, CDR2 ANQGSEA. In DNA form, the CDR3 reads TGCAGCCGTAAAAAGACAGGGATGCCCTACAATGAGCAGTTCTTC. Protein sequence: CSRKKTGMPYNEQFF.

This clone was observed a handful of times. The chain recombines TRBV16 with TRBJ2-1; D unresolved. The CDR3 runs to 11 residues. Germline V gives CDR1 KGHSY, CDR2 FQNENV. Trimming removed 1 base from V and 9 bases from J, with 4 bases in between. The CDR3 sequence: CASSQFGEQFF. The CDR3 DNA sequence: TGTGCCAGCAGCCAATTCGGTGAGCAGTTCTTC.

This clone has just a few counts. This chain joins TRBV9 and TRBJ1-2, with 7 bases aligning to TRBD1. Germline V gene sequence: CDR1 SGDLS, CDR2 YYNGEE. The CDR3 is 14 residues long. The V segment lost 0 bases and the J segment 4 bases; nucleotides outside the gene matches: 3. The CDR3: CASSVEGAGYGYTF. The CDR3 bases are TGTGCCAGCAGCGTAGAGGGGGCGGGCTATGGCTACACCTTC.

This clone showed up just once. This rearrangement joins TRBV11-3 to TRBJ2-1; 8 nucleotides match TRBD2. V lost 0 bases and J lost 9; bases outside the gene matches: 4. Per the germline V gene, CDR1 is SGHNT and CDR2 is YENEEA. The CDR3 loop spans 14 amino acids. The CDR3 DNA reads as TGTGCCAGCAGCTTAGATTGGACTAGCTTTGAGCAGTTCTTC. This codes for CASSLDWTSFEQFF.

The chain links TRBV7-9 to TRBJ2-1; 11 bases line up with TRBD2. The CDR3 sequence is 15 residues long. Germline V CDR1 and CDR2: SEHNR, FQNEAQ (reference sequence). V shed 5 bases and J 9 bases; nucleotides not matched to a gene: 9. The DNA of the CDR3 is TGTGCCAGCAGCCAACTAGCGGGAGCCGGGGGTGAGCAGTTCTTC. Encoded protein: CASSQLAGAGGEQFF.

Here the CDR3 reads CASSGTDSGWNEQFF. The CDR3 DNA is TGTGCCAGCAGCGGCACGGATAGCGGGTGGAATGAGCAGTTCTTC. The chain is built from TRBV9 and TRBJ2-1; 7 nucleotides line up with TRBD2. Germline CDR1 is SGDLS and CDR2 is YYNGEE. The CDR3 is 15 amino acids. V gave up 3 bases and J gave up 7 bases; unmatched junction bases: 10.

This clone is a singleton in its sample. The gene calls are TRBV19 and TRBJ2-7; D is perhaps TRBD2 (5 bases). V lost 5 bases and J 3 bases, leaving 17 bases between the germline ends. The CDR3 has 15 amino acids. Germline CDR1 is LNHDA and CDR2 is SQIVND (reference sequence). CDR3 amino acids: CASSPSDTRGYEQYF. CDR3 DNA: TGTGCCAGTAGTCCGTCAGACACTAGAGGCTACGAGCAGTACTTC.

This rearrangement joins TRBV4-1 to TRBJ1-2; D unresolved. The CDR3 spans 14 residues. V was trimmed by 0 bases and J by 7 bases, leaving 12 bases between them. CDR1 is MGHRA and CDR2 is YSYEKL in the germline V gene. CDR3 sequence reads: CASSQDGEITGYTF. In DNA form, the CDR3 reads TGCGCCAGCAGCCAAGATGGGGAGATAACTGGCTACACCTTC.

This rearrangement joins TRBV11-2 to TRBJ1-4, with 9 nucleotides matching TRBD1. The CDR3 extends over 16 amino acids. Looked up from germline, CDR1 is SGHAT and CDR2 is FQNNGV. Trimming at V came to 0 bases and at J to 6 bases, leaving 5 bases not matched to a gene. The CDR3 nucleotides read TGTGCCAGCAGCTTAGATCAGGGACAGGGATATGAAAAACTGTTTTTT. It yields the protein CASSLDQGQGYEKLFF.

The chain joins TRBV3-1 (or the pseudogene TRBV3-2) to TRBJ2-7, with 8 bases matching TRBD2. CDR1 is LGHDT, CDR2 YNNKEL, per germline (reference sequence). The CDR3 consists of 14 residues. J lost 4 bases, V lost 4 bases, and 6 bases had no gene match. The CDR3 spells CASSPTSASYEQYF. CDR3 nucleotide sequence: TGTGCCAGCAGCCCGACTAGCGCTAGTTACGAGCAGTACTTC.

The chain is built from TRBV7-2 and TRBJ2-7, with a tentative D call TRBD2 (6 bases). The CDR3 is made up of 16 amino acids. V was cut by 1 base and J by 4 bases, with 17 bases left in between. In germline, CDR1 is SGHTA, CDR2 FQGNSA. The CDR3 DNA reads TGTGCCAGCAGCTTAGAACGAGTCGGGAGAGGGTACGAGCAGTACTTC. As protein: CASSLERVGRGYEQYF.

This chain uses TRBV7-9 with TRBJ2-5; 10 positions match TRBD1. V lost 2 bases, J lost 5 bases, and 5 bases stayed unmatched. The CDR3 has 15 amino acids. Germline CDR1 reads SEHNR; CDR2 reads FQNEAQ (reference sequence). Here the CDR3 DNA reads TGTGCCAGCAGCTTACGTCAGACAGGGGGCGAGACCCAGTACTTC. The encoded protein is CASSLRQTGGETQYF.

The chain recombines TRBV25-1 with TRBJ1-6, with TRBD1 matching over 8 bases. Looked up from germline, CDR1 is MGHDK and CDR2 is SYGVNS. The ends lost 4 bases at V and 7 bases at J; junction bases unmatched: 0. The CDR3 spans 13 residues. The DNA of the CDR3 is TGTGCCAGCAGTGGACAGGGGAATTCACCCCTCCACTTT. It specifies CASSGQGNSPLHF.

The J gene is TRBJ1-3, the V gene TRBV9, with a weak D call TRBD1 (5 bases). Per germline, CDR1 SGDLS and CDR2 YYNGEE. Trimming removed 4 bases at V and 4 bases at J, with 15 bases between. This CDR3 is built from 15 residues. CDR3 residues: CASSPRGGTGNTIYF. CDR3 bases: TGTGCCAGCAGCCCCCGGGGGGGGACGGGAAACACCATATATTTT.

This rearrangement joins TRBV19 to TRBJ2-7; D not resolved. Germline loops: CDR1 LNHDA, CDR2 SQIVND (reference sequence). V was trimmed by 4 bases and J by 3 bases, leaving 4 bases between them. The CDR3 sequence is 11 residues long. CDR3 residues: CASSTHYEQYF. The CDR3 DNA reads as TGTGCCAGTAGTACCCACTACGAGCAGTACTTC.

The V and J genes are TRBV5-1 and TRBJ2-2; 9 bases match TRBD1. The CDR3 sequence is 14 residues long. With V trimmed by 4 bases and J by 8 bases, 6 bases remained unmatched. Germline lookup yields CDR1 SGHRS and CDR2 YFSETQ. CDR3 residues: CASSTRTGEGELFF. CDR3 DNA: TGCGCCAGCAGCACAAGGACAGGGGAAGGGGAGCTGTTTTTT.

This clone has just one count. In nucleotides, the CDR3 is TGTGCCAGCAGCTCCATGAATGAGCAGTTCTTC. This codes for CASSSMNEQFF. The V gene is TRBV5-4, the J gene TRBJ2-1; D unclear. Germline loops: CDR1 SGHNT, CDR2 YYREEE (reference sequence). Deletions cut 3 bases from V and 7 bases from J, with 5 bases between. CDR3 length equals 11 residues.

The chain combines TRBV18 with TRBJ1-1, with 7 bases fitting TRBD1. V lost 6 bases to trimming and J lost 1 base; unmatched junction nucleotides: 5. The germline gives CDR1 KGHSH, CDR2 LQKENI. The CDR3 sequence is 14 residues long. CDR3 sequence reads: CASSFDRENTEAFF. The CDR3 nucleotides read TGTGCCAGCTCGTTTGACAGGGAGAACACTGAAGCTTTCTTT.

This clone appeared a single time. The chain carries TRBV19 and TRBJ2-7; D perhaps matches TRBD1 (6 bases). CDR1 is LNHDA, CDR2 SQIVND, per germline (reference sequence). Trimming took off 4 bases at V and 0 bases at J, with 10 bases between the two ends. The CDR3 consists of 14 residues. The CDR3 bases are TGTGCCAGTAGTAAGACAGGTAGCTCCTACGAGCAGTACTTC. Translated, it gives CASSKTGSSYEQYF. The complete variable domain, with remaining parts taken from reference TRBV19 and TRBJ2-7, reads DGGITQSPKYLFRKEGQNVTLSCEQNLNHDAMYWYRQDPGQGLRLIYYSQIVNDFQKGDIAEGYSVSREKKESFPLTVTSAQKNPTAFYLCASSKTGSSYEQYFGPGTRLTVT.

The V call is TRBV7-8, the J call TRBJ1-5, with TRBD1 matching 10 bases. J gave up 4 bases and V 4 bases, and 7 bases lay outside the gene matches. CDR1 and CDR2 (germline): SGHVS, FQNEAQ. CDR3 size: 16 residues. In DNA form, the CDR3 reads TGTGCCAGCAGCTCCCGACAGGGGGCGAGTAATCAGCCCCAGCATTTT. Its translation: CASSSRQGASNQPQHF. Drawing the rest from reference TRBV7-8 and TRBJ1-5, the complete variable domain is GAGVSQSPRYKVAKRGQDVALRCDPISGHVSLFWYQQALGQGPEFLTYFQNEAQLDKSGLPSDRFFAERPEGSVSTLKIQRTQQEDSAVYLCASSSRQGASNQPQHFGDGTRLSIL.

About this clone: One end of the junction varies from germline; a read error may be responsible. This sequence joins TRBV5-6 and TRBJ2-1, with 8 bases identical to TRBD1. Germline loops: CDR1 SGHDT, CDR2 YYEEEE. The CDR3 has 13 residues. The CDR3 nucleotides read TGTGCCAGCAGCCCGGACAGGGACATGATGGGGATCTTC. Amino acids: CASSPDRDMMGIF.

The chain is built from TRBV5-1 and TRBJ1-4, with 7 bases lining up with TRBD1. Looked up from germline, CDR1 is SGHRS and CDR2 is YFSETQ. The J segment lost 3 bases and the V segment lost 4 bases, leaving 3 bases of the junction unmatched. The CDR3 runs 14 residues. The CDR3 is CASSIQGANEKLFF. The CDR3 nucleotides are TGCGCCAGCAGCATTCAGGGGGCTAATGAAAAACTGTTTTTT.

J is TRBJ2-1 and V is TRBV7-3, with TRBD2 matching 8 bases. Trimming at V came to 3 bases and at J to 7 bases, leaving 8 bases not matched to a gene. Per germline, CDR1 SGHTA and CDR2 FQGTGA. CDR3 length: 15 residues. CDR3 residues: CASSFGSGSNNEQFF. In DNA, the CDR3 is TGTGCCAGCAGCTTCGGGAGCGGGAGTAATAATGAGCAGTTCTTC.

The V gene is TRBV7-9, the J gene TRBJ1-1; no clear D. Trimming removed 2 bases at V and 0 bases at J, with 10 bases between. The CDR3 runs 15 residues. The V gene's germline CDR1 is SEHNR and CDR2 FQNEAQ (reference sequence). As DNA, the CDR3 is TGTGCCAGCAGCTTAACTGGAGGGCTGAACACTGAAGCTTTCTTT. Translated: CASSLTGGLNTEAFF.

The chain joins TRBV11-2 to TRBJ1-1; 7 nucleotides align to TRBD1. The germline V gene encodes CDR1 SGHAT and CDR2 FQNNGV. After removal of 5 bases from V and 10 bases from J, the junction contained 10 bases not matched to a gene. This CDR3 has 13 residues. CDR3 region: CASSPRGAGGAFF. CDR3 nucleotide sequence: TGTGCCAGCAGCCCCAGGGGAGCAGGGGGAGCTTTCTTT.